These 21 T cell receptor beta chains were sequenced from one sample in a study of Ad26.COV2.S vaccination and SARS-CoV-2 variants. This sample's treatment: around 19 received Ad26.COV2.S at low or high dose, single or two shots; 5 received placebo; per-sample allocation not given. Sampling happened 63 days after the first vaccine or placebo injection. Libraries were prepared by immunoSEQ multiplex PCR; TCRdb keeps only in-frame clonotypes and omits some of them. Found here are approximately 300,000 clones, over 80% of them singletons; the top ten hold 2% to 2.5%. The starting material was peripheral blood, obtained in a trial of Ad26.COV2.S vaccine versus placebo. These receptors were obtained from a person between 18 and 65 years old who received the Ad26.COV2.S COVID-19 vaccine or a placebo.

The CDR3 DNA is TGTGCCAGTAGTAGGATACACAGGGACTCCGGAAACACCATATATTTT. It yields the protein CASSRIHRDSGNTIYF. This chain links TRBV19 with TRBJ1-3; D possibly corresponds to TRBD1 (6 bases). V was trimmed by 4 bases and J by 4 bases, leaving 17 bases between them. Per the germline V gene, CDR1 is LNHDA and CDR2 is SQIVND (reference sequence). This CDR3 has 16 amino acids.

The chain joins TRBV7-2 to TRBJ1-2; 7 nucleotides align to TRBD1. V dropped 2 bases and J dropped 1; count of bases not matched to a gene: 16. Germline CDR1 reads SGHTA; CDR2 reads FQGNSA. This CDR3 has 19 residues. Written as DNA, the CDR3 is TGTGCCAGCAGCTTACACAGGGGCGTTGTAAGAGTGAATAACTATGGCTACACCTTC. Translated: CASSLHRGVVRVNNYGYTF. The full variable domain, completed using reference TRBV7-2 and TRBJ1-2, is GAGVSQSPSNKVTEKGKDVELRCDPISGHTALYWYRQSLGQGLEFLIYFQGNSAPDKSGLPSDRFSAERTGGSVSTLTIQRTQQEDSAVYLCASSLHRGVVRVNNYGYTFGSGTRLTVV.

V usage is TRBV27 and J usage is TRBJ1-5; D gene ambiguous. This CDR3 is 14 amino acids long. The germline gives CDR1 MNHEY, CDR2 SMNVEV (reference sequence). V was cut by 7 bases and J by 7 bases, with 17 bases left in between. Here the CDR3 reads CASKALGAGQPQHF. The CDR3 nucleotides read TGTGCCAGCAAGGCGTTGGGCGCGGGGCAGCCCCAGCATTTT.

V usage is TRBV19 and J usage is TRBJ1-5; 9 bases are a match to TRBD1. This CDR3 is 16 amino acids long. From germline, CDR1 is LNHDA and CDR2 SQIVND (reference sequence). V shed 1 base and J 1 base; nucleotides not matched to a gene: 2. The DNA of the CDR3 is TGTGCCAGTAGTATAGGACAGGGGGGCAGCAATCAGCCCCAGCATTTT. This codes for CASSIGQGGSNQPQHF.

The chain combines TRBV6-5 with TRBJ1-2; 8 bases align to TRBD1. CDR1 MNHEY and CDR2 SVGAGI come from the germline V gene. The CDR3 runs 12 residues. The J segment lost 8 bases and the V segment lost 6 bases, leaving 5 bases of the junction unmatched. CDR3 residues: CASRIQGGGYTF. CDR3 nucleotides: TGTGCCAGCAGAATACAGGGGGGGGGCTACACCTTC.

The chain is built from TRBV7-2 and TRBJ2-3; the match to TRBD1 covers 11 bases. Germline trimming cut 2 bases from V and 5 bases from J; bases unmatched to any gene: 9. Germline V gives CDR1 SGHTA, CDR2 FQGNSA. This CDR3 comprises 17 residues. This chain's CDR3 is CASSLYSGTGGGDTQYF. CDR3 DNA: TGTGCCAGCAGCTTATATTCCGGGACAGGGGGGGGAGATACGCAGTATTTT.

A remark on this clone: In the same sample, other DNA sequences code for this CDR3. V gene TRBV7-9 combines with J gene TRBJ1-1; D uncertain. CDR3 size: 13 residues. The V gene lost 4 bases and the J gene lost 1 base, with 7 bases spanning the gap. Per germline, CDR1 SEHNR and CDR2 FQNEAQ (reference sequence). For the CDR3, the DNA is TGTGCCAGCAGCTCCCCCCCGAACACTGAAGCTTTCTTT. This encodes CASSSPPNTEAFF.

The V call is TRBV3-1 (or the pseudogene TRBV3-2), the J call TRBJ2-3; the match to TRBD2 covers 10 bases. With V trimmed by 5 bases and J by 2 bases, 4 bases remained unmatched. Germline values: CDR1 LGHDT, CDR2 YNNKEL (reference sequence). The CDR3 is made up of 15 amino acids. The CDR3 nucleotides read TGTGCCAGCAGCGATCTAGCGGGGGCCACAGATACGCAGTATTTT. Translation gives CASSDLAGATDTQYF.

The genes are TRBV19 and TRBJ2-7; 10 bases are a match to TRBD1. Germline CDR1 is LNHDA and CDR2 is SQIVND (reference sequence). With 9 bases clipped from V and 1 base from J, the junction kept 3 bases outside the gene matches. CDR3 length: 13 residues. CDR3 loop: CASGQGVSYEQYF. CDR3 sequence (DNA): TGTGCCAGCGGACAGGGGGTTTCCTACGAGCAGTACTTC.

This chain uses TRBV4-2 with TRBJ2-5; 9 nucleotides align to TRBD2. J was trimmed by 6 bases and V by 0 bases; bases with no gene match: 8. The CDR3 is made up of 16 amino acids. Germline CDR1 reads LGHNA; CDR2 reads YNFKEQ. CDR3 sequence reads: CASSQDWRGGLKTQYF. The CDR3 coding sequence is TGTGCCAGCAGCCAAGATTGGCGGGGGGGCCTTAAGACCCAGTACTTC.

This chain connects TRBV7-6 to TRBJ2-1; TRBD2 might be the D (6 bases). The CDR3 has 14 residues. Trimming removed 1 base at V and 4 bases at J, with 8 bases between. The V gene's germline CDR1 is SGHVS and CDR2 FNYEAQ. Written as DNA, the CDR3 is TGTGCCAGCAGCTTAGGGGGGACTTACAATGAGCAGTTCTTC. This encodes CASSLGGTYNEQFF.

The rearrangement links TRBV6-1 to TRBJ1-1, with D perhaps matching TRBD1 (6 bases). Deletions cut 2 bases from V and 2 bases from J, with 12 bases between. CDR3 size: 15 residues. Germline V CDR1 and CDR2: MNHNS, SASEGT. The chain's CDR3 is CASSERMGGNTEAFF. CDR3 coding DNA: TGTGCCAGCAGTGAACGGATGGGGGGCAACACTGAAGCTTTCTTT.

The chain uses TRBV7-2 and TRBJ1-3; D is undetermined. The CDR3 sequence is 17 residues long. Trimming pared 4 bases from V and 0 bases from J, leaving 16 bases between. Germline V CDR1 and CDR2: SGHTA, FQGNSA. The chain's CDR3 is CASSSTATVYSGNTIYF. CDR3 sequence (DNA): TGTGCCAGCAGCTCAACCGCGACGGTTTACTCTGGAAACACCATATATTTT.

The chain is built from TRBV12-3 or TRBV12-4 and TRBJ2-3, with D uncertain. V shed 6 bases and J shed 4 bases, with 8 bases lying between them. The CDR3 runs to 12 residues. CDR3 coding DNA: TGTGCCAGCAGAAACGAGCCAGATACGCAGTATTTT. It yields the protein CASRNEPDTQYF.

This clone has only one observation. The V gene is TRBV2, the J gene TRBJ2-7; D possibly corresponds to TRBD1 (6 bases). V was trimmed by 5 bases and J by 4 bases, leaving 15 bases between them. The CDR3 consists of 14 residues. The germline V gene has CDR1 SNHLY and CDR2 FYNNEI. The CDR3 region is CASSTQGLAYEQYF. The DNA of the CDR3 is TGTGCCAGCAGTACCCAGGGGCTTGCGTACGAGCAGTACTTC.

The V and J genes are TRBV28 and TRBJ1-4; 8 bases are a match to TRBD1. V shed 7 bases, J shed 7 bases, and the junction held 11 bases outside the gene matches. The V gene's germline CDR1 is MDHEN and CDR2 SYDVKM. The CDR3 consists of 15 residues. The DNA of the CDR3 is TGTGCCAGCACACCATGGACAGGGAGGGTTGAAAAACTGTTTTTT. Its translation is CASTPWTGRVEKLFF.

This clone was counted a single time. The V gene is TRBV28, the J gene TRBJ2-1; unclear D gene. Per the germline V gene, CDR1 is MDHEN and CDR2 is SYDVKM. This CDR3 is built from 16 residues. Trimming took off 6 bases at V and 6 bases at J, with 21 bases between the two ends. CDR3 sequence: CASSARPVIPINEQFF. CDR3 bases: TGTGCCAGCAGCGCCCGACCCGTAATCCCAATCAATGAGCAGTTCTTC.

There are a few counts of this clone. Here the CDR3 DNA reads TGTGCCACCAGCAGACCCCGGAACGGGGCGGAGACCCAGTACTTC. This gives the protein CATSRPRNGAETQYF. The J gene is TRBJ2-5, the V gene TRBV15; perhaps D is TRBD1 or TRBD2 (5 bases each). There are 15 residues in the CDR3. The V gene lost 2 bases and the J gene lost 5 bases, with 15 bases spanning the gap. Germline V lookup: CDR1 LNHNV, CDR2 YYDKDF (reference sequence).

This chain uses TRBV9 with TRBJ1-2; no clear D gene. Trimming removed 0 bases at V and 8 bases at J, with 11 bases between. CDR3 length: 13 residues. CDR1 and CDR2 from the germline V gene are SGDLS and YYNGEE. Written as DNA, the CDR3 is TGTGCCAGCAGCGTAGACTTTCCCGGAGGCTACACCTTC. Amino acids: CASSVDFPGGYTF.

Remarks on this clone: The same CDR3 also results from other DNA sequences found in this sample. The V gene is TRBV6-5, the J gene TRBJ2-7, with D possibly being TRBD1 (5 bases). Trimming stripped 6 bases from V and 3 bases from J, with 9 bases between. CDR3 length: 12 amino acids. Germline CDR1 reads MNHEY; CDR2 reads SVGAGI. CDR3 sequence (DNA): TGTGCCAGCAGCTCAACAGGCTACGAGCAGTACTTC. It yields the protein CASSSTGYEQYF.

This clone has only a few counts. DNA for the CDR3: TGTGCCAGCAGCTTAAATCAGCCCAGGGGCCGGAACATTCAGTACTTC. Encoded protein: CASSLNQPRGRNIQYF. This chain uses TRBV7-3 with TRBJ2-4; tentatively, D is TRBD1 (6 bases). This CDR3 is built from 16 residues. Looked up from germline, CDR1 is SGHTA and CDR2 is FQGTGA. Trimming stripped 1 base from V and 7 bases from J, with 17 bases between. Full variable domain (remainder filled in from reference TRBV7-3 and TRBJ2-4): GAGVSQTPSNKVTEKGKYVELRCDPISGHTALYWYRQSLGQGPEFLIYFQGTGAADDSGLPNDRFFAVRPEGSVSTLKIQRTERGDSAVYLCASSLNQPRGRNIQYFGAGTRLSVL.